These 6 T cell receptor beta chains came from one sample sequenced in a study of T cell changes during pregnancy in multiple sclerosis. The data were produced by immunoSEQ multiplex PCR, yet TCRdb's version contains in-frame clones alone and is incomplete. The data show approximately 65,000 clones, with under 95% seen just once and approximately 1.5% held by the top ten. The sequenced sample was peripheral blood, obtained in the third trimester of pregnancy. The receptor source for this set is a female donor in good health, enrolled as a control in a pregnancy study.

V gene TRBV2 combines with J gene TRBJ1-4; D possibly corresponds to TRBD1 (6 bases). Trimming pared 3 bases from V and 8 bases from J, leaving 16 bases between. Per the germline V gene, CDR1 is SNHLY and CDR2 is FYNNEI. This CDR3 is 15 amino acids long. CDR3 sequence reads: CASSDRSAGEEKLFF. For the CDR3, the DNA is TGTGCCAGCAGTGATAGGAGTGCAGGGGAGGAAAAACTGTTTTTT.

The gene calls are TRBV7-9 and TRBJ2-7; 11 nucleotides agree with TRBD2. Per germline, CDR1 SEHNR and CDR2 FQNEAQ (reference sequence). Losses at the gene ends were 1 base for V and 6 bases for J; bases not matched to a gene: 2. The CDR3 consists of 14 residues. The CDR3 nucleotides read TGTGCCAGCAGCTTAGAACTAGCGGGGGCCGAGCAGTACTTC. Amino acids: CASSLELAGAEQYF.

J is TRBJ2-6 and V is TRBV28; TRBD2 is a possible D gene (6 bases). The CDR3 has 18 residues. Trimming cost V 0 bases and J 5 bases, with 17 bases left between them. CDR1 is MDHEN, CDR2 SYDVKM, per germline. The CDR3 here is CASSLWSDRGKRANVLTF. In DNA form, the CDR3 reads TGTGCCAGCAGTTTATGGTCCGACCGGGGGAAACGGGCCAACGTCCTGACTTTC.

CDR3: CATSSGLAPATDTQYF. The CDR3 coding sequence is TGTGCCACCAGCAGTGGACTAGCACCCGCTACAGATACGCAGTATTTT. The chain uses TRBV15 and TRBJ2-3; TRBD2 aligns across 8 bases. This CDR3 region has 16 residues. The V and J ends lost 3 bases and 3 bases, in that order; junction bases with no gene match: 8. CDR1 and CDR2 from the germline V gene are LNHNV and YYDKDF (reference sequence).

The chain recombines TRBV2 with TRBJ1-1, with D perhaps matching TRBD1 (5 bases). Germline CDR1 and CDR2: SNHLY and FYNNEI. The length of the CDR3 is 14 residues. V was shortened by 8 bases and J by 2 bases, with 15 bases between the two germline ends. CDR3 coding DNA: TGTGCCAGCGAGCTACAGGACGATAACACTGAAGCTTTCTTT. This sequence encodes CASELQDDNTEAFF.

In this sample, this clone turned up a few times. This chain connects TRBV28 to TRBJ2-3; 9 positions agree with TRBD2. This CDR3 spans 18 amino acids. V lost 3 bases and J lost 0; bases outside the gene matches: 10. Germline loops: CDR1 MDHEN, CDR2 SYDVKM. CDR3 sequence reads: CASSFTVRLAGSTDTQYF. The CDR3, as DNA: TGTGCCAGCAGTTTTACGGTCCGTCTAGCGGGGAGCACAGATACGCAGTATTTT. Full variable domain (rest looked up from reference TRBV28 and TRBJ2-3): DVKVTQSSRYLVKRTGEKVFLECVQDMDHENMFWYRQDPGLGLRLIYFSYDVKMKEKGDIPEGYSVSREKKERFSLILESASTNQTSMYLCASSFTVRLAGSTDTQYFGPGTRLTVL.